The T cell receptor beta chain described here comes from a study of T cells in Graves' hyperthyroidism and ophthalmopathy. Study-wide points: A model using 13 V-J features told ophthalmopathy apart from stable hyperthyroidism. Within blood appeared most thyroid clonotypes that had expanded above 0.001.

Researchers took RNA transcripts and amplified the TCR beta CDR3 regions from them. The HTBI primer set served for first-round RT-PCR of the TCR CDR3. TCRdb re-called the multiplex PCR reads through MiXCR, storing one row per CDR3 protein. The sample contains fewer than 600,000 distinct CDR3 sequences, about 15% of which appear only once. The CDR3 spans 17 residues. The V segment lost 6 bases and the J segment 7 bases; nucleotides outside the gene matches: 14. Germline CDR1 is MNHEY and CDR2 is SMNVEV (reference sequence). A note on this clonotype: What it recognizes is unknown.

The V call is TRBV27, the J call TRBJ2-2, with 10 bases aligning to TRBD1. The receptor was derived from a woman aged 40 to 50 with Graves' hyperthyroidism. Sequenced material: blood. CDR3 DNA: TGTGCCAGCAGCGGATCCCGGGACAGGGGAAGAGGCGGGGAGCTGTTTTTT. Translating gives CASSGSRDRGRGGELFF.